This TCR beta chain was captured by sequencing in a study of regulatory T cells in long-lasting Graves disease. The table lists this clonotype with a few counts. The antigen is undetermined. The time point was: newly diagnosed GD, antithyroid drugs for less than 3 months. From PBMCs, RNA was extracted and then used to make the TCR library. An endocrinology department located in Xi'an, China, was where the patients came from. General observations from the study: With 2,500 to 3,500 shared public clonotypes, persistent patients exceeded new patients, who shared 966. TRBV28, TRBJ1-2 and TRBJ2-5 were favored in persistent disease. Newly diagnosed Graves' patients had higher TCR diversity than persistent ones.

Trimming removed 4 bases at V and 10 bases at J, with 27 bases between. Germline V gene lookup returns CDR1 KGHSH and CDR2 LQKENI. The CDR3 extends over 17 amino acids. iRepertoire HTBI primers and Arm-PCR of CDR3 regions built TCR beta libraries. Using its own MiXCR run on the multiplex PCR reads, TCRdb lists one record per CDR3 protein. This sample has 350,000 to 400,000 distinct CDR3 sequences, with 15% to 17% found just once. This TCR derives from a female donor with Graves disease. V and J are TRBV18 and TRBJ2-3, with a tentative D call TRBD1 (7 bases). The sample in question was peripheral blood mononuclear cells (PBMCs), obtained at new diagnosis, from a patient treated with antithyroid drugs. The CDR3 DNA is TGTGCCAGCTCACAGCTTAGAGGACAGGCTCGGGAGATGGCGCAGTATTTT. Translating gives CASSQLRGQAREMAQYF. The full variable domain, its missing parts supplied by reference TRBV18 and TRBJ2-3, is NAGVMQNPRHLVRRRGQEARLRCSPMKGHSHVYWYRQLPEEGLKFMVYLQKENIIDESGMPKERFSAEFPKEGPSILRIQQVVRGDSAAYFCASSQLRGQAREMAQYFGPGTRLTVL.